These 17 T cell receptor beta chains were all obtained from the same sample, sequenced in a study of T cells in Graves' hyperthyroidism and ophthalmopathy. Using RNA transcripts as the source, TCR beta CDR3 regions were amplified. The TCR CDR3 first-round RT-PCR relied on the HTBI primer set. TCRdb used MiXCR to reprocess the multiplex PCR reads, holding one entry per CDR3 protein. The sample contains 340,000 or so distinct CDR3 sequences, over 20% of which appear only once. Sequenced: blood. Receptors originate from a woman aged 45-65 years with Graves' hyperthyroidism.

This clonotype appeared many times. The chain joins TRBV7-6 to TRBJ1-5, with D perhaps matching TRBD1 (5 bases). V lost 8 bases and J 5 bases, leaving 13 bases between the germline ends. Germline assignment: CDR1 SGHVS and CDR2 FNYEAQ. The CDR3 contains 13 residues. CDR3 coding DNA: TGTGCCAGCGCCAAGGGGCAGGATCAGCCCCAGCATTTT. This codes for CASAKGQDQPQHF.

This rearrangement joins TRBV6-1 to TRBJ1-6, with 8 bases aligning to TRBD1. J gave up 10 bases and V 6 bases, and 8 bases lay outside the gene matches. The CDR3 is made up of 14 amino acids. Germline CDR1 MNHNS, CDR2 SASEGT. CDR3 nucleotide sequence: TGTGCCAGCAGCCGACAGGGGAGATTCTCACCCCTCCACTTT. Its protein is CASSRQGRFSPLHF.

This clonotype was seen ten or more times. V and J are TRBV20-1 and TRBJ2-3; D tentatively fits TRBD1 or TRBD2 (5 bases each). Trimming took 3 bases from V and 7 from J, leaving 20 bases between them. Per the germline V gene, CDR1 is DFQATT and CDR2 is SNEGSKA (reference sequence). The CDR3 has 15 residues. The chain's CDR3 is CSASSARGATNTQYF. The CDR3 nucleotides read TGCAGTGCTAGCTCCGCCCGGGGCGCAACAAATACGCAGTATTTT.

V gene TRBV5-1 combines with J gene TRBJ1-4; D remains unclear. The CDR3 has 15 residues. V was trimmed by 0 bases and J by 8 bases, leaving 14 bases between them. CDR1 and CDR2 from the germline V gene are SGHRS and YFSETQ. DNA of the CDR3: TGCGCCAGCAGCTTGGCCGGCTCCGGGATAGAAAAACTGTTTTTT. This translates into CASSLAGSGIEKLFF.

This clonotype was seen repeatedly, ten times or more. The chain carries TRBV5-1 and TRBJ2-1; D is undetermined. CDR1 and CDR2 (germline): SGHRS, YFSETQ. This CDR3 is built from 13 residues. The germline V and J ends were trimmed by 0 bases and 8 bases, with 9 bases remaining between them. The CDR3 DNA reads TGCGCCAGCAGCTTGGTACAGTTGGATGAGCAGTTCTTC. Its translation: CASSLVQLDEQFF. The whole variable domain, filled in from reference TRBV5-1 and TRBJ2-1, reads KAGVTQTPRYLIKTRGQQVTLSCSPISGHRSVSWYQQTPGQGLQFLFEYFSETQRNKGNFPGRFSGRQFSNSRSEMNVSTLELGDSALYLCASSLVQLDEQFFGPGTRLTVL.

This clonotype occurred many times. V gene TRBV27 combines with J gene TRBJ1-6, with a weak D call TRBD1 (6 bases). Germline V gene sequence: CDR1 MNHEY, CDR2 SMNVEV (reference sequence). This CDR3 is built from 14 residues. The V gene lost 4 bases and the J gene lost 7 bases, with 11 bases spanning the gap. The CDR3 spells CASSSGTRNSPLHF. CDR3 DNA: TGTGCCAGCAGTTCCGGGACAAGAAATTCACCCCTCCACTTT.

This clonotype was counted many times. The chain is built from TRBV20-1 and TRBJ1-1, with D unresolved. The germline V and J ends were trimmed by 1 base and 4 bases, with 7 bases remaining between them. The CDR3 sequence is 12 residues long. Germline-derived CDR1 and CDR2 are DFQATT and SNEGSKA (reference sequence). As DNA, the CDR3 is TGCAGTGCTAGAGTGCTCGGCACTGAAGCTTTCTTT. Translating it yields CSARVLGTEAFF.

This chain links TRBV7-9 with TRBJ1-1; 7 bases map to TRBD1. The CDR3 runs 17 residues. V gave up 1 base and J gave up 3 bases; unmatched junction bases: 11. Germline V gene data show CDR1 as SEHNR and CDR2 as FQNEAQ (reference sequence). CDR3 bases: TGTGCCAGCAGCTTAGTTGGGAGGGGGCGAGGTGACACTGAAGCTTTCTTT. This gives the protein CASSLVGRGRGDTEAFF.

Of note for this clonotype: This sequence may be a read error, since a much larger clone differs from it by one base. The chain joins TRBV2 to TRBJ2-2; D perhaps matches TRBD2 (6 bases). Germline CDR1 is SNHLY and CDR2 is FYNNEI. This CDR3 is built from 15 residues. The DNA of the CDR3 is TGTGCCGGCAGCCTCGGGGGAGGTTACACCGGGGAGCTGTTTTTT. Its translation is CAGSLGGGYTGELFF. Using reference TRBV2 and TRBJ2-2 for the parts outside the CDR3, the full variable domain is EPEVTQTPSHQVTQMGQEVILRCVPISNHLYFYWYRQILGQKVEFLVSFYNNEISEKSEIFDDQFSVERPDGSNFTLKIRSTKLEDSAMYFCAGSLGGGYTGELFFGEGSRLTVL.

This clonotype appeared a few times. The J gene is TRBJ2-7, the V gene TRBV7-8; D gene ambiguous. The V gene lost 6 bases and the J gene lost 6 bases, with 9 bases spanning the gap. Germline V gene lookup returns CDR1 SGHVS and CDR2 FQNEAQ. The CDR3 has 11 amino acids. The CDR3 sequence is CASSSYGEQYF. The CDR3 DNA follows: TGTGCCAGCAGTTCGTACGGCGAGCAGTACTTC.

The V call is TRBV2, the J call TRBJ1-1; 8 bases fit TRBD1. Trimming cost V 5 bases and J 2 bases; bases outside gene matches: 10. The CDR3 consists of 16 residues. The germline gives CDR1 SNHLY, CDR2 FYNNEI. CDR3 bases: TGTGCCAGCAGTCGGACAGGGTCGCTTCCAAACACTGAAGCTTTCTTT. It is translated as CASSRTGSLPNTEAFF.

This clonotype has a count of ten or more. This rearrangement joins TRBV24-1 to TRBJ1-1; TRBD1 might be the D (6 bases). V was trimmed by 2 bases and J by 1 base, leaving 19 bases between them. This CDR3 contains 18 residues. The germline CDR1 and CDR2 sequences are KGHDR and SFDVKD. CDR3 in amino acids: CATSDSVRDNPRNTEAFF. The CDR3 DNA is TGTGCCACCAGTGATTCGGTCCGGGACAACCCCCGGAACACTGAAGCTTTCTTT.

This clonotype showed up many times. Written as DNA, the CDR3 is TGCAGTGAAATGCGAAGGACTAGCACAGATACGCAGTATTTT. Translation gives CSEMRRTSTDTQYF. The J gene is TRBJ2-3, the V gene TRBV20-1; D is perhaps TRBD2 (5 bases). This CDR3 is 14 amino acids long. V shed 7 bases and J shed 0 bases, with 14 bases lying between them. Germline assignment: CDR1 DFQATT and CDR2 SNEGSKA (reference sequence).

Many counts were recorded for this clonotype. The CDR3 region is CASSSGLRGDNEQFF. The DNA of the CDR3 is TGCGCCAGCAGCTCCGGGCTGAGAGGGGACAATGAGCAGTTCTTC. V is TRBV5-1 and J is TRBJ2-1, with D perhaps TRBD1 or TRBD2 (5 bases each). Trimming left V 3 bases short and J 5 bases short, with 15 bases between. The CDR3 is 15 amino acids. The germline gives CDR1 SGHRS, CDR2 YFSETQ. Supplemented by reference TRBV5-1 and TRBJ2-1, the full variable domain reads KAGVTQTPRYLIKTRGQQVTLSCSPISGHRSVSWYQQTPGQGLQFLFEYFSETQRNKGNFPGRFSGRQFSNSRSEMNVSTLELGDSALYLCASSSGLRGDNEQFFGPGTRLTVL.

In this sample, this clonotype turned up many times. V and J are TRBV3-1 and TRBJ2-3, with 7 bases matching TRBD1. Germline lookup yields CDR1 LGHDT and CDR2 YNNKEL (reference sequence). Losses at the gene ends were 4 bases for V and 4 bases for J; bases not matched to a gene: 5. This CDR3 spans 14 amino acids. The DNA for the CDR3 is TGTGCCAGCAGCCTCCGACAGGGTGCAGATACGCAGTATTTT. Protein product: CASSLRQGADTQYF.

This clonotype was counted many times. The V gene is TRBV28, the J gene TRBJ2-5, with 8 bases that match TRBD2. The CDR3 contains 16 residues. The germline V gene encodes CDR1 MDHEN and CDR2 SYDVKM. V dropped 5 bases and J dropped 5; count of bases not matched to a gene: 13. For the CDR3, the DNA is TGTGCCAGCAGTCCTCCCCTTAGCGGGGCGCAGGAGACCCAGTACTTC. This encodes CASSPPLSGAQETQYF.

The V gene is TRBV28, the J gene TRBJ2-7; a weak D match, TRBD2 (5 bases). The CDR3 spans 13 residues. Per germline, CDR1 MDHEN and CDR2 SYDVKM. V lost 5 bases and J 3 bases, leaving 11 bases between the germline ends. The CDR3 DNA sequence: TGTGCCAGCAGTCCCCCGGACTTCTACGAGCAGTACTTC. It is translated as CASSPPDFYEQYF.